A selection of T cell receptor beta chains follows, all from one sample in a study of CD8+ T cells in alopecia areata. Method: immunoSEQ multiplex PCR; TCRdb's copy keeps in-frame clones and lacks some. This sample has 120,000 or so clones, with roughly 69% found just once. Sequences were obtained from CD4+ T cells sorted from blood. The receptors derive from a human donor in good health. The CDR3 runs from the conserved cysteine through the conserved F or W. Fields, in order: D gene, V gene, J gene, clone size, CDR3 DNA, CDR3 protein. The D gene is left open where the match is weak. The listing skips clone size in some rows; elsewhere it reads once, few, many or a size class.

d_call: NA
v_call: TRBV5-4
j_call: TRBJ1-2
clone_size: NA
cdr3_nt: TGTGCCAGCAGCCCGCCCCGCGGGGTAGGCTACACCTTC
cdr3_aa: CASSPPRGVGYTF

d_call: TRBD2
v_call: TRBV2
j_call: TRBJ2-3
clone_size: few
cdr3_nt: TGTGCCAGCAGTTCCGGGACTACTCTTTGGGGGTATTTT
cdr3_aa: CASSSGTTLWGYF

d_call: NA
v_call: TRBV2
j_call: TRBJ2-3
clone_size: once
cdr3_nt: TGTGCCAGCCTATACACAACCATCACAGATACGCAGTATTTT
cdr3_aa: CASLYTTITDTQYF

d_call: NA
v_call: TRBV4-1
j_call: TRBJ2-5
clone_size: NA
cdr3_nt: TGCGCCAGCAGCCAAGATGGAACAGGACAAGAGACCCAGTACTTC
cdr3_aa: CASSQDGTGQETQYF

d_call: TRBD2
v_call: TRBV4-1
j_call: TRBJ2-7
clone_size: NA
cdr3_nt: TGCGCCAGCAGCCCGGGACTAAGAGGCGGCTACGAGCAGTACTTC
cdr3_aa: CASSPGLRGGYEQYF

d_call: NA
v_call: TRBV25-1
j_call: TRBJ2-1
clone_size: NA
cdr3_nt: TGTGCCAGCAGCCCCAAACTATCCCGCAATGAGCAGTTCTTC
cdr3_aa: CASSPKLSRNEQFF

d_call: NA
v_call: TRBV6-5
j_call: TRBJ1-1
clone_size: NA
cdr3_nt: TGTGCCAGCAGTTACTTGGGGGGGACTGAAGCTTTCTTT
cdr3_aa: CASSYLGGTEAFF

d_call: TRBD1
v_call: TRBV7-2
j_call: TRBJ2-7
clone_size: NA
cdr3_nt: TGTGCCAGCAGCTTAGCTCCCGGGACAGAGAACGAGCAGTACTTC
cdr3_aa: CASSLAPGTENEQYF

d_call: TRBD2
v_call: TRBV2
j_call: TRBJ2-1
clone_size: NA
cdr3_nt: TGTGCCAGGCGGGCTAGCGGGGAAGGTAATGAGCAGTTCTTC
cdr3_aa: CARRASGEGNEQFF

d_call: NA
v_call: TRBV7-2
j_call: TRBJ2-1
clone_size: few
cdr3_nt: TGTGCCAGCAGCGCCCACAATGAGCAGTTCTTC
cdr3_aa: CASSAHNEQFF

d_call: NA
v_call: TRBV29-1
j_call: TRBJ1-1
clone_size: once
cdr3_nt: TGCAGCGCCTCTGACACTGAAGCTTTCTTT
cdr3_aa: CSASDTEAFF

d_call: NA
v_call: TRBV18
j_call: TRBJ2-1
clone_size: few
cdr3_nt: TGTGCCAGCTCACCAGATATAGGGGGGCCGGTCAATGAGCAGTTCTTC
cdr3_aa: CASSPDIGGPVNEQFF

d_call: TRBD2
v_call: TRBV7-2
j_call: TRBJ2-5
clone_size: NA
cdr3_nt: TGTGCCAGCAGCTTAGCCAGCGGGGGTTGGGAGACCCAGTACTTC
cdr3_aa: CASSLASGGWETQYF

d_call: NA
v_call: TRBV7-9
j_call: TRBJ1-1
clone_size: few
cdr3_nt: TGTGCCAGCAGCTTAGCTGAAGCTTTCTTT
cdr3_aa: CASSLAEAFF

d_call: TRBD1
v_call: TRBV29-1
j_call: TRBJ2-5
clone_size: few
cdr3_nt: TGCAGCGTTGCAGAGACAGGGTTAAAGACCCAGTACTTC
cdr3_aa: CSVAETGLKTQYF

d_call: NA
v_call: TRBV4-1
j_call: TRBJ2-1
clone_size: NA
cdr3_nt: TGCGCCAGCAGCCAAGTGGATCTGGGGATCTCCTACAATGAGCAGTTCTTC
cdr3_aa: CASSQVDLGISYNEQFF

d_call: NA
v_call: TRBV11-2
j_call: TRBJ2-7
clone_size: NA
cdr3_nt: TGTGCCAGCAGCTTAGATCGGGCCGGCGAGCAGTACTTC
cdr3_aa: CASSLDRAGEQYF

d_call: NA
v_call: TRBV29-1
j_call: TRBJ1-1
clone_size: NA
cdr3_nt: TGCAGCGTCTCACAGGATGCGAGAACTGAAGCTTTCTTT
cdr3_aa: CSVSQDARTEAFF

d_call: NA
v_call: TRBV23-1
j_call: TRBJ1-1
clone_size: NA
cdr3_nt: TGCGCCAGCAGTCCAAGAAACACTGAAGCTTTCTTT
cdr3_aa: CASSPRNTEAFF

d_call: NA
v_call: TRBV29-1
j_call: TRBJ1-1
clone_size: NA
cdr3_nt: TGCAGCGGGGTAGATAATACAGTGAACACTGAAGCTTTCTTT
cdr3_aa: CSGVDNTVNTEAFF

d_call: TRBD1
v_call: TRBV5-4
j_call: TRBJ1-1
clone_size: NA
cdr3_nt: TGTGCCAGCAGCCATCGACAGGGCGCTGAAGCTTTCTTT
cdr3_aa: CASSHRQGAEAFF

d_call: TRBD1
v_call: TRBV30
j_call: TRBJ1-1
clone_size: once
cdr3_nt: TGTGCCTGGAGTCGGCAGGGGGATACTGAAGCTTTCTTT
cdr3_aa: CAWSRQGDTEAFF

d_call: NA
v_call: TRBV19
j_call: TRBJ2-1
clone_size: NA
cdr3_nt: TGTGCCAGTAGTATTATAGCGGCGGAGCAGTTCTTC
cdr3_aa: CASSIIAAEQFF

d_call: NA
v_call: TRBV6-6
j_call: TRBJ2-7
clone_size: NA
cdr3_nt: TGTGCCAGCAGTTACTCTCGTCTATACGAGCAGTACTTC
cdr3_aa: CASSYSRLYEQYF

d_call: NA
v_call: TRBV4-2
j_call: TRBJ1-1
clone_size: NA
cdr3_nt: TGTGCCAGCAGCCCCGGGGGGGCAGGGGATACTGAAGCTTTCTTT
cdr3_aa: CASSPGGAGDTEAFF

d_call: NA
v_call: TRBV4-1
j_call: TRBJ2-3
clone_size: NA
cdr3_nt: TGCGCCAGCAGCCGGAATCTAGCGCCAGATACGCAGTATTTT
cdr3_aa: CASSRNLAPDTQYF

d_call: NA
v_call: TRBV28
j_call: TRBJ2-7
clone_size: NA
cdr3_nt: TGTGCCAGCACCACCCCGGGGCAGGGGCGGAACGAGCAGTACTTC
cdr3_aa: CASTTPGQGRNEQYF

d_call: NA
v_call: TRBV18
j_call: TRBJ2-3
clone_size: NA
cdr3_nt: TGTGCCAGCTCACCCGACGAAAGGATTTTTGATACGCAGTATTTT
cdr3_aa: CASSPDERIFDTQYF

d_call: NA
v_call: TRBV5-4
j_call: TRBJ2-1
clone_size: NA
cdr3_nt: TGTGCCAGCAGCTTGGTTGCGAAGTACAATGAGCAGTTCTTC
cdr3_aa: CASSLVAKYNEQFF

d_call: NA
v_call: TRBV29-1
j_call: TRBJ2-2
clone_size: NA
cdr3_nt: TGCAGCGTTGCTCCCAGGGGAGACACCGGGGAGCTGTTTTTT
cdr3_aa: CSVAPRGDTGELFF